Sequencing of this T cell receptor beta chain was carried out in a study of cytomegalovirus exposure and HLA in healthy donors. The PCR contained 60 Vbeta and 13 Jbeta primers. The repertoire was sequenced with immunoSEQ multiplex PCR; TCRdb's copy has only in-frame clones and lacks some. This sample has about 110,000 clones, with roughly 80% found just once. After removal of 10 bases from V and 3 bases from J, the junction contained 9 bases not matched to a gene. The length of the CDR3 is 14 residues. CDR1 ENHRY and CDR2 SYGVKD come from the germline V gene. J is TRBJ2-5 and V is TRBV10-3, with TRBD2 matching 9 bases. The sequence was collected from a man aged 25 to 40 in good health and CMV-seropositive. Sequenced material: PBMCs. The CDR3 DNA reads TGTGCCACCAATAGCGGGGGAGTAGAAGAGACCCAGTACTTC. Translation: CATNSGGVEETQYF.